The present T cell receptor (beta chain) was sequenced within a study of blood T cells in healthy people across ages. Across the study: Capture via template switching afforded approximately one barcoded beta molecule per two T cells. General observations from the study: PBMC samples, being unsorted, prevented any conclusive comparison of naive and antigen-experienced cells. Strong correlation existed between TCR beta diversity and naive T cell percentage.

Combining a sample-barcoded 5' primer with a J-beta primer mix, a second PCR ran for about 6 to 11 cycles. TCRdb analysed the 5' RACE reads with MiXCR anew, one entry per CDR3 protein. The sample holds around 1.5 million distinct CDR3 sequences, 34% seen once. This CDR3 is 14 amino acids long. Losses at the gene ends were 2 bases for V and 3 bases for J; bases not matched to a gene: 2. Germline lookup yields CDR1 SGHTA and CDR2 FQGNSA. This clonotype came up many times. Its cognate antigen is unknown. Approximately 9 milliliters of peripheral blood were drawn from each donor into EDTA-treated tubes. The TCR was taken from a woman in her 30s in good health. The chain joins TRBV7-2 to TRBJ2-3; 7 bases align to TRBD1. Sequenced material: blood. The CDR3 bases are TGTGCCAGCAGCTTAAACAGGGGTACAGATACGCAGTATTTT. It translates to CASSLNRGTDTQYF.